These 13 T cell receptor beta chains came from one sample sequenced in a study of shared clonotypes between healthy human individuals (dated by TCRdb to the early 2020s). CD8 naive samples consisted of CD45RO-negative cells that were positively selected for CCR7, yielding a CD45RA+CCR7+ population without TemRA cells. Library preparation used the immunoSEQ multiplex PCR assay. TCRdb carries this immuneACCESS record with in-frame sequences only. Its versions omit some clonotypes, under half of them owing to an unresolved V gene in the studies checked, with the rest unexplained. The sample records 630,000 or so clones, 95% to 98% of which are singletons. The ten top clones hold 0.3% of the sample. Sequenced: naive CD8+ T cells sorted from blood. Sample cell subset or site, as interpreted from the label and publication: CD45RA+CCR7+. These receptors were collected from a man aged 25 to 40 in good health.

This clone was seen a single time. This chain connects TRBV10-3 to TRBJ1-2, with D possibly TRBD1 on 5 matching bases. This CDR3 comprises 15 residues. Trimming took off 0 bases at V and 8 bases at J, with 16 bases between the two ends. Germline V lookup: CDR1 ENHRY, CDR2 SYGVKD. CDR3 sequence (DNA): TGTGCCATCAGTGAGTCGAGAGGGGACGAACGGGGCTACACCTTC. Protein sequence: CAISESRGDERGYTF.

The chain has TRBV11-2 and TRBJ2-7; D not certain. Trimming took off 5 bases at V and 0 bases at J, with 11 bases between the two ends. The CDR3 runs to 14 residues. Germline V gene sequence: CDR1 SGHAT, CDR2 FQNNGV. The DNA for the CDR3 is TGTGCCAGCAGCAGACAAAGAGGCTCCTACGAGCAGTACTTC. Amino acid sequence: CASSRQRGSYEQYF. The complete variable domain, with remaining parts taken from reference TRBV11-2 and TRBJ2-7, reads EAGVAQSPRYKIIEKRQSVAFWCNPISGHATLYWYQQILGQGPKLLIQFQNNGVVDDSQLPKDRFSAERLKGVDSTLKIQPAKLEDSAVYLCASSRQRGSYEQYFGPGTRLTVT.

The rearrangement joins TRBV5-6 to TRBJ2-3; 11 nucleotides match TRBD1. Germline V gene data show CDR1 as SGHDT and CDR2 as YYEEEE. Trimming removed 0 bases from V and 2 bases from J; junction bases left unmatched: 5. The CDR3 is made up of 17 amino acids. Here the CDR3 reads CASSLVGTGGTTDTQYF. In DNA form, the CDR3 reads TGTGCCAGCAGCTTGGTGGGGACAGGGGGGACCACAGATACGCAGTATTTT.

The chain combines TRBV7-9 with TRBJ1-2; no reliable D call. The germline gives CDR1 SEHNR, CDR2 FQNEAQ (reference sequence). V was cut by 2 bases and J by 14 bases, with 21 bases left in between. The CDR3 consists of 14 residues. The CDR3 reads CASSLNDGLGFGTF. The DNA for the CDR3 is TGTGCCAGCAGCTTAAATGACGGCTTAGGTTTCGGAACCTTC.

The DNA of the CDR3 is TGTGCCAGCAGTGGTTTAGCGGGATCAGATACGCAGTATTTT. As protein: CASSGLAGSDTQYF. The rearrangement links TRBV6-5 to TRBJ2-3; 8 nucleotides match TRBD2. The germline V gene encodes CDR1 MNHEY and CDR2 SVGAGI. The CDR3 covers 14 residues. V dropped 5 bases and J dropped 4; count of bases not matched to a gene: 5.

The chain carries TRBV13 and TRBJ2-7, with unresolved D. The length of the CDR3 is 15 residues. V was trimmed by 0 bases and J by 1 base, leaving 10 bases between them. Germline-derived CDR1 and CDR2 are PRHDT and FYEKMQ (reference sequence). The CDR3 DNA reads TGTGCCAGCAGCTTAGGGCCAGACCCGTCCTACGAGCAGTACTTC. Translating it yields CASSLGPDPSYEQYF.

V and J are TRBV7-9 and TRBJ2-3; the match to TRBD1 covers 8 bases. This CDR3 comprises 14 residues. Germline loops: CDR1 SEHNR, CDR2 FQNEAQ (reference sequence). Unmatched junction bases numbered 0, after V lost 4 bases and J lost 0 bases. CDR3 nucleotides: TGTGCCAGCAGCTGGACAGGGAGCACAGATACGCAGTATTTT. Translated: CASSWTGSTDTQYF.

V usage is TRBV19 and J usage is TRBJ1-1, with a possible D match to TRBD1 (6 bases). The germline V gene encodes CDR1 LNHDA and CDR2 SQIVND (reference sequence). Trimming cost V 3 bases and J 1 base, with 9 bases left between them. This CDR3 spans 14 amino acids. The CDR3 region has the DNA TGTGCCAGTAGTATTGGGGGCCCGAACACTGAAGCTTTCTTT. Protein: CASSIGGPNTEAFF. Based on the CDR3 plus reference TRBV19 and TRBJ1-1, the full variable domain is DGGITQSPKYLFRKEGQNVTLSCEQNLNHDAMYWYRQDPGQGLRLIYYSQIVNDFQKGDIAEGYSVSREKKESFPLTVTSAQKNPTAFYLCASSIGGPNTEAFFGQGTRLTVV.

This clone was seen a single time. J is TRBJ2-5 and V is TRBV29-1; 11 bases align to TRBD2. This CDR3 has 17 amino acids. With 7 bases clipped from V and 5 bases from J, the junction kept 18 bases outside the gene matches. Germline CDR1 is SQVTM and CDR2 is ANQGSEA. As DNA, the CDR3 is TGCAGCGCCTCCCACCTTACTAGCGGGAGTGGATTGGAGACCCAGTACTTC. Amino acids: CSASHLTSGSGLETQYF.

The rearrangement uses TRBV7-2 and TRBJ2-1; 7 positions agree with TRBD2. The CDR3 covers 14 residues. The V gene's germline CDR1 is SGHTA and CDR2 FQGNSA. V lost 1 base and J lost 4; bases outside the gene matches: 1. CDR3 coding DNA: TGTGCCAGCAGCTTAGGGGAGGGGTACAATGAGCAGTTCTTC. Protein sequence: CASSLGEGYNEQFF.

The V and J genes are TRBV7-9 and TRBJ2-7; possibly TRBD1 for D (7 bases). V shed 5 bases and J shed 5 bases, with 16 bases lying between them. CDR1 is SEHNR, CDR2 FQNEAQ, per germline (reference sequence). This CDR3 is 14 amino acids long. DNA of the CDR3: TGTGCCAGCAGCCCTGCGACTAGGGGGCACGAGCAGTACTTC. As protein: CASSPATRGHEQYF.

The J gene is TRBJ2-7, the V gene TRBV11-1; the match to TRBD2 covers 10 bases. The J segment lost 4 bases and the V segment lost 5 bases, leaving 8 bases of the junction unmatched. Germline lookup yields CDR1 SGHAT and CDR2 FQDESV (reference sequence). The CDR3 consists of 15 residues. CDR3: CASSPELAGPYEQYF. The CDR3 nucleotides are TGTGCCAGCAGCCCGGAACTAGCGGGACCTTACGAGCAGTACTTC.

The CDR3 DNA sequence: TGTGCTGTGCGAGGAGCTAACTATGGCTACACCTTC. It translates to CAVRGANYGYTF. This chain uses TRBV27 with TRBJ1-2; D unclear. The CDR3 spans 12 residues. CDR1 is MNHEY, CDR2 SMNVEV, per germline (reference sequence).